A single sample gave rise to the 18 T cell receptor beta chains below, sequenced in a study of T cell responses to AZD1222 COVID-19 vaccine. Data came from immunoSEQ multiplex PCR; TCRdb stores just in-frame clones and leaves some out. This sample has under 150,000 clones, with 88% found just once. This specimen consisted of peripheral blood, obtained on day 0 of AZD1222 vaccination. These receptor sequences come from an adult in good health.

The chain employs TRBV7-3 and TRBJ1-1; tentatively, D is TRBD1 (5 bases). The CDR3 spans 14 residues. V gave up 5 bases and J gave up 4 bases, with 14 bases separating them. Germline CDR1 is SGHTA and CDR2 is FQGTGA. The CDR3 region is CASSPGQPATEAFF. In DNA form, the CDR3 reads TGTGCCAGCAGCCCAGGACAACCCGCCACTGAAGCTTTCTTT.

The chain recombines TRBV19 with TRBJ1-4; 9 bases line up with TRBD1. Germline lookup yields CDR1 LNHDA and CDR2 SQIVND (reference sequence). This CDR3 has 15 amino acids. Unmatched junction bases numbered 5, after V lost 1 base and J lost 8 bases. In DNA, the CDR3 is TGTGCCAGTAGTATAGCTGGGACAGGGATAGAAAAACTGTTTTTT. This translates into CASSIAGTGIEKLFF.

The genes are TRBV4-1 and TRBJ2-3; D gene ambiguous. The CDR3 consists of 16 residues. V lost 4 bases and J lost 2, with 16 bases in between. Germline CDR1 MGHRA, CDR2 YSYEKL. The CDR3 DNA follows: TGCGCCAGCAGCCCTCCCCACGCCACTACCACAGATACGCAGTATTTT. Protein: CASSPPHATTTDTQYF.

This clone was detected a few times. CDR3 loop: CASSYSGQGTGELFF. CDR3 nucleotides: TGTGCCAGCAGTTACTCGGGACAGGGCACCGGGGAGCTGTTTTTT. The chain carries TRBV6-5 and TRBJ2-2, with 9 positions matching TRBD1. The V and J ends lost 0 bases and 4 bases, in that order; junction bases with no gene match: 0. From germline, CDR1 is MNHEY and CDR2 SVGAGI. The CDR3 consists of 15 residues.

The chain uses TRBV6-6 and TRBJ2-1; D may be TRBD1 (6 bases). Germline CDR1 reads MNHNY; CDR2 reads SVGAGI (reference sequence). The CDR3 is made up of 14 amino acids. Between the trimmed V and J ends, which lost 8 bases and 5 bases, there was a span of 16 bases. Here the CDR3 reads CASCIGQGNNEQFF. CDR3 sequence (DNA): TGTGCCAGCTGTATAGGGCAGGGGAACAATGAGCAGTTCTTC.

A word on this clone: The junction does not match germline at one end; this may be a read error. The CDR3 region has the DNA TGTGCCAGCAGCGTAACTAGCGGGGGTGGAGATACGCAGTATTTT. Protein sequence: CASSVTSGGGDTQYF. V gene TRBV7-3 combines with J gene TRBJ2-3, with TRBD2 matching 11 bases. This CDR3 has 15 residues. Germline CDR1 is SGHTA and CDR2 is FQGTGA.

The V and J genes are TRBV19 and TRBJ1-1; the D is unclear. Germline CDR1 LNHDA, CDR2 SQIVND (reference sequence). The CDR3 length is 13 residues. Deletions cut 8 bases from V and 0 bases from J, with 10 bases between. CDR3 amino acids: CASLAALNTEAFF. DNA of the CDR3: TGTGCCAGTTTAGCAGCACTGAACACTGAAGCTTTCTTT.

This clone was recorded once. The chain couples TRBV7-2 to TRBJ1-4, with D uncertain. The CDR3 totals 14 residues. V dropped 2 bases and J dropped 6 bases, with 10 bases sitting between them. Germline CDR1 reads SGHTA; CDR2 reads FQGNSA. The CDR3 DNA sequence: TGTGCCAGCAGCTTAATACCAAGGGATGAAAAACTGTTTTTT. Its translation: CASSLIPRDEKLFF.

This clone was counted a single time. J is TRBJ1-1 and V is TRBV5-1; D call uncertain. This CDR3 spans 16 amino acids. Trimming left V 0 bases short and J 1 base short, with 13 bases between. The germline V gene has CDR1 SGHRS and CDR2 YFSETQ. CDR3 DNA: TGCGCCAGCAGCTTGGAGGCGAGGAGGGCGAACACTGAAGCTTTCTTT. Amino acid sequence: CASSLEARRANTEAFF.

V usage is TRBV21-1 and J usage is TRBJ2-5; TRBD2 is the table's D call, not checked against the DNA. TRBV21-1 is a pseudogene segment. The CDR3 contains 15 residues. The CDR3 loop is CASSKEVGGEETQYF. CDR3 sequence (DNA): TGTGCCAGCAGCAAGGAGGTGGGGGGGGAAGAGACCCAGTACTTC.

This clone showed up just once. This sequence joins TRBV2 and TRBJ1-5; tentatively, D is TRBD1 (6 bases). The germline V gene has CDR1 SNHLY and CDR2 FYNNEI. Trimming removed 7 bases from V and 2 bases from J, with 21 bases in between. CDR3 length equals 17 residues. CDR3 in DNA: TGTGCCAGCACCGGGGGGGCAGGGGCAATCGGCAATCAGCCCCAGCATTTT. Residues: CASTGGAGAIGNQPQHF.

V and J are TRBV5-1 and TRBJ2-7; D gene unclear. V was trimmed by 1 base and J by 1 base, leaving 3 bases between them. Germline CDR1 and CDR2: SGHRS and YFSETQ. The CDR3 contains 12 residues. DNA of the CDR3: TGCGCCAGCAGCTTGCCATCCTACGAGCAGTACTTC. This codes for CASSLPSYEQYF.

This chain joins TRBV11-2 and TRBJ1-2; 10 positions agree with TRBD1. V was pared by 4 bases and J by 7 bases, with 9 bases of the junction left unmatched. This CDR3 is built from 15 residues. From germline, CDR1 is SGHAT and CDR2 FQNNGV. The DNA of the CDR3 is TGTGCCAGCAGCTCACTCGGGACAGGGGTTGGTGGCTACACCTTC. Its translation: CASSSLGTGVGGYTF.

The J gene is TRBJ1-2, the V gene TRBV6-1; 9 bases line up with TRBD1. The junction had 18 bases not matched to a gene; V was cut back by 4 bases and J by 0 bases. This CDR3 region has 20 residues. From germline, CDR1 is MNHNS and CDR2 SASEGT. The CDR3 protein is CASSAGQGSTVKASNYGYTF. Here the CDR3 DNA reads TGTGCCAGCAGTGCGGGACAGGGATCTACGGTAAAAGCATCTAACTATGGCTACACCTTC.

CDR3 DNA sequence: TGTGCCAGCACGTCGGGACAGGCCGACTACGAGCAGTACTTC. Its protein product is CASTSGQADYEQYF. The V gene is TRBV9, the J gene TRBJ2-7, with 8 bases that match TRBD1. This CDR3 region has 14 residues. The germline V gene has CDR1 SGDLS and CDR2 YYNGEE. The V and J ends lost 6 bases and 3 bases, in that order; junction bases with no gene match: 8.

This chain links TRBV5-1 with TRBJ2-1, with 8 bases that match TRBD2. This CDR3 contains 14 residues. Germline CDR1 SGHRS, CDR2 YFSETQ. Trimming removed 3 bases from V and 9 bases from J; junction bases left unmatched: 8. This chain's CDR3 is CASSSGPAGVEQFF. CDR3 sequence (DNA): TGCGCCAGCAGCTCCGGACCAGCGGGGGTTGAGCAGTTCTTC.

The V call is TRBV19, the J call TRBJ2-5, with a possible D match to TRBD1 (5 bases). The V end was cut by 7 bases, the J end by 1 base, with 19 bases between. Germline values: CDR1 LNHDA, CDR2 SQIVND (reference sequence). CDR3 length: 16 residues. DNA of the CDR3: TGTGCCAGTAATTTTAGGGGCGGACCCTTCCAAGAGACCCAGTACTTC. Translation gives CASNFRGGPFQETQYF.

J is TRBJ1-1 and V is TRBV5-1, with 10 positions matching TRBD1. Per germline, CDR1 SGHRS and CDR2 YFSETQ. This CDR3 spans 17 amino acids. V shed 0 bases, J shed 7 bases, and the junction held 12 bases outside the gene matches. CDR3 DNA sequence: TGCGCCAGCAGCTTGGATGGGACAGGGGTGTCTCATGGTGAAGCTTTCTTT. This gives the protein CASSLDGTGVSHGEAFF.